There are a few counts of the clone carrying this T cell receptor (beta chain). What it binds is unknown. Time point defined: week 23, last vaccination. One vaccine dose held 300 ug of mutant IDH1 20-mer peptide and came with topical imiquimod. New WHO grade 3 or 4 IDH1-mutant, ATRX-lost astrocytomas were present in all donors. This sample stems from a study of a mutant IDH1 vaccine in newly diagnosed glioma. Whole-study context: Onset of vaccination occurred 4-6 weeks following radiotherapy alone, or with temozolomide cycles. Prior therapy was radiotherapy, temozolomide, or both; most received both. Treated patients had a mean age of roughly 40 years and a 62.5% male, approximately 38% female split.

This table comes from immunoSEQ multiplex PCR, and its TCRdb copy is limited to in-frame clones, with some not included. The sample has roughly 10,000 clones, more than 70% seen once; the top ten hold about 5%. CDR3 length: 18 amino acids. The germline gives CDR1 MDHEN, CDR2 SYDVKM. Trimming shortened V by 4 bases and J by 1 base, and 20 bases separated the two germline ends. Sequencing was performed on PBMCs, taken from a glioma patient whose treatment included an IDH1 peptide vaccine. The receptor was isolated from a woman aged 40 to 50 with glioma. Some clones in this sample may be carry-over from other donors' samples. The chain employs TRBV28 and TRBJ1-5, with D perhaps matching TRBD1 (5 bases). In DNA form, the CDR3 reads TGTGCCAGCAGTTCTACCGGGACTAGAGGAGGGAGCAATCAGCCCCAGCATTTT. Protein product: CASSSTGTRGGSNQPQHF.